Listed below are T cell receptor beta chains from one sample, sequenced in a study of identical twins. TCRdb fed the 5' RACE reads into MiXCR, producing one record per CDR3 protein. The top ten clones hold about 1.5% of a sample with under 900,000 distinct CDR3 sequences, 9% to 15% of them seen once. These data also formed part of another study, on yellow fever vaccine responses in identical twins.

The material sequenced was PBMCs. The receptors here all came from a woman younger than 35 in good health. Both conserved end residues are part of each CDR3. A D gene is named only where the DNA matches it firmly.

CDR3aa,d_gene,len,v_gene
CASSLVTYGNTIYF,.,14,TRBV28
CASSLAGRGGTEAFF,.,15,TRBV11-2
CASSSPGGAGHETQYF,TRBD1,16,TRBV7-3
CASSPSGQGIKNTEAFF,TRBD1,17,TRBV25-1
CASSFGGANRDYGYTF,.,16,TRBV5-1
CASSLGRPGLAGGRSTDTQYF,TRBD2,21,TRBV12-3/TRBV12-4
CASSPPPWRMNTGELFF,.,17,TRBV7-2
CASSENPSGANTGELFF,TRBD2,17,TRBV6-1
CASSFVGSREGNEQFF,TRBD2,16,TRBV7-2
CASSVRAGGPDTQYF,TRBD2,15,TRBV9
CASRRERYDTQYF,TRBD2,13,TRBV28
CASSSEGGGAVRTDTQYF,TRBD2,18,TRBV5-6
CAIRRSGVSSYNEQFF,TRBD2,16,TRBV10-3
CASSLGAGLTGELFF,.,15,TRBV12-3/TRBV12-4
CASSPTGSMNTEAFF,.,15,TRBV2
CASSYSMVHEQFF,.,13,TRBV6-5
CASSVLMGRGNTEAFF,.,16,TRBV7-9
CASSADRVSPEAFF,TRBD1,14,TRBV5-8
CADEFSTEAFF,.,11,TRBV7-9
CASSSTGQGSYNEQFF,.,16,TRBV5-1
CSVEDLGPTSYNEQFF,.,16,TRBV29-1
CASSSGALNQPQHF,.,14,TRBV12-3/TRBV12-4
CASSYQGAGQPQHF,TRBD1,14,TRBV6-6
CAISAGDTPEAFF,.,13,TRBV10-3
CASSPEVWEQFF,.,12,TRBV12-3/TRBV12-4
CAIKEWGERSTDTQYF,.,16,TRBV10-3
CASSLGGQIIYNEQFF,TRBD1,16,TRBV7-8
CASKARVSYNSPLHF,.,15,TRBV19
CASSVPGHENSPPHF,.,15,TRBV7-9
CASSLDLIETVNYGYTF,.,17,TRBV11-2
CASSLKGPQTSGRAPFGNEQFF,TRBD2,22,TRBV12-3/TRBV12-4
CASSFFSSGGYNEQFF,TRBD2,16,TRBV11-2
CASSYPGEQYF,.,11,TRBV28
CASRSVGGTEAFF,.,13,TRBV3-1
CASSLGRSTNEQFF,.,14,TRBV27
CARSTQGASGYTF,TRBD1,13,TRBV2
CASSPSVGGYYNEQFF,.,16,TRBV18
CATGDREKLFF,.,11,TRBV24-1
CASSENPRGEDTQYF,TRBD2,15,TRBV2
CASSPTNTQYF,.,11,TRBV11-2
CASSPGQPNTEAFF,.,14,TRBV12-3/TRBV12-4
CASSKTGLTRGTF,.,13,TRBV12-3/TRBV12-4
CASQGQGYGYTF,TRBD1,12,TRBV5-1
CASSPTYGTSGGSDTQYF,TRBD2,18,TRBV3-1
CASSITTGYTEAFF,.,14,TRBV9
CASTQGGSTDTQYF,.,14,TRBV28
CASSFDANYGYTF,.,13,TRBV5-1
CASLGGGATEAFF,.,13,TRBV12-3/TRBV12-4
CASSQNPGTGNQPQHF,TRBD1,16,TRBV4-1
CAISAAENQPQHF,.,13,TRBV10-3
CASSAGTSGEQYF,TRBD2,13,TRBV6-1
CASSSPSAGGYEQYF,TRBD2,15,TRBV12-3/TRBV12-4
CASNIQGLAGVREQSF,TRBD2,16,TRBV27
CASSYSRASGRSYYNEQFF,TRBD2,19,TRBV6-5